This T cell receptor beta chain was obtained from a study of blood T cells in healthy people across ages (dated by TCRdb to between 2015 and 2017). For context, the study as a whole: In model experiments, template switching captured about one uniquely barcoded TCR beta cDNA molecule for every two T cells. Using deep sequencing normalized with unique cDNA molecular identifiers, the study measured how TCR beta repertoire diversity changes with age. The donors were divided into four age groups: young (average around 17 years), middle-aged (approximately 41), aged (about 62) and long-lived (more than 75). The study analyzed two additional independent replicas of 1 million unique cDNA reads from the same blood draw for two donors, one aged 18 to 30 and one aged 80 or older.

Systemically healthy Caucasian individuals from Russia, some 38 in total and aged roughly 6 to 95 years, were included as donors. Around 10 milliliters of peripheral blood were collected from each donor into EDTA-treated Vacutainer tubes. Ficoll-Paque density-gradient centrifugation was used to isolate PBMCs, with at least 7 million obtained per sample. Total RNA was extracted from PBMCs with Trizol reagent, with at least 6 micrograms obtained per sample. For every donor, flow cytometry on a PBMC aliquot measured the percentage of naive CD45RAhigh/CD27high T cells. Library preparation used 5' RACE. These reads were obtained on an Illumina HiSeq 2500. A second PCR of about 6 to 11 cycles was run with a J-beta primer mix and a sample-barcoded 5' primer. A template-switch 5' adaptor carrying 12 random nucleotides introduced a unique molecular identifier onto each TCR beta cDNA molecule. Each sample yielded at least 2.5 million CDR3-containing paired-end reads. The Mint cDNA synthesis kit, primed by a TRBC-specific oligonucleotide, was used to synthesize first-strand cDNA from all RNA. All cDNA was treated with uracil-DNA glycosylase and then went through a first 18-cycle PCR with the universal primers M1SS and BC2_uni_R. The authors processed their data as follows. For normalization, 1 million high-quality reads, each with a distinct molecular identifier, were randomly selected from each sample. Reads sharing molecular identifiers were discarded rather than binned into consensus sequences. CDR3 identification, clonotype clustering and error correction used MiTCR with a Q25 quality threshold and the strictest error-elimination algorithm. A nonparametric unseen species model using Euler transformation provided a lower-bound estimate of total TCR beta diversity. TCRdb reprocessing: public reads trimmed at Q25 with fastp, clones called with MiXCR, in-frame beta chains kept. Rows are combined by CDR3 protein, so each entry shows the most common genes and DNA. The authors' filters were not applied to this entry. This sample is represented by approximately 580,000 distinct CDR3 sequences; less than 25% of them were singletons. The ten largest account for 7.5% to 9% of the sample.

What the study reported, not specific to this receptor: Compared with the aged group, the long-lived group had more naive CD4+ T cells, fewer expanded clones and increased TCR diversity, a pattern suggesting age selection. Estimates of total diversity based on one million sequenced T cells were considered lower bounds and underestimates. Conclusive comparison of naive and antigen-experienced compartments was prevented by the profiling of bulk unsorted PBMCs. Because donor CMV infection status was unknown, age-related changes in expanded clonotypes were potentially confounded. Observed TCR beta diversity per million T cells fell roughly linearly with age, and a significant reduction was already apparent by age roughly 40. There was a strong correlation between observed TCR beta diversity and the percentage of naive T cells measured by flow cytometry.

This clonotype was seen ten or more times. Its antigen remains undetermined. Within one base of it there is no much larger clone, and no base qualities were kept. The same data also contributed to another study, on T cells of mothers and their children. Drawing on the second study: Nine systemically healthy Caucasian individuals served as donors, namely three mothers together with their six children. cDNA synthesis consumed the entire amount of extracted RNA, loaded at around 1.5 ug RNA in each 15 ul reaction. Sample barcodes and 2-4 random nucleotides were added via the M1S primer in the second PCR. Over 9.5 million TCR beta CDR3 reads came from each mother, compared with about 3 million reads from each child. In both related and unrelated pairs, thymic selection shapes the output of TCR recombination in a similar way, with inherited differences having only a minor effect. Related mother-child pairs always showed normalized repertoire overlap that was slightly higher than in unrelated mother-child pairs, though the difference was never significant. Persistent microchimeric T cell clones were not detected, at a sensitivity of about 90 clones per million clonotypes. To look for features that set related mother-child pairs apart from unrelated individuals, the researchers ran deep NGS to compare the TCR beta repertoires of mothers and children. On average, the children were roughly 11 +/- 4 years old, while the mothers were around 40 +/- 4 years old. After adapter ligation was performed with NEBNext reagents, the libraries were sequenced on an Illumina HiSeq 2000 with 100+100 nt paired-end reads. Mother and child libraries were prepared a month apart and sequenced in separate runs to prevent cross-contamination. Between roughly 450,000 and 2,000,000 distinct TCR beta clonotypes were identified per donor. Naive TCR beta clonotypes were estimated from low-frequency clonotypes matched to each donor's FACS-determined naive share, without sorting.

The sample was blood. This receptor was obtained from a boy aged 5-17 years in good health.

The nucleotide sequence is TGCAGCGCACAGAATCAAGAGACCCAGTACTTC. The translation is CSAQNQETQYF. The V and J genes are TRBV29-1 and TRBJ2-5; a confident D gene designation cannot be given. A distance of 8 bases separates the germline ends of V and J, which lose 7 bases and 2 bases respectively. CDR1 and CDR2, looked up from the germline V gene, are SQVTM and ANQGSEA. The CDR3 starts with the cysteine, ends with the phenylalanine, and has 11 residues. Only the CDR3 DNA stays, 33 bases, in frame from base 1.